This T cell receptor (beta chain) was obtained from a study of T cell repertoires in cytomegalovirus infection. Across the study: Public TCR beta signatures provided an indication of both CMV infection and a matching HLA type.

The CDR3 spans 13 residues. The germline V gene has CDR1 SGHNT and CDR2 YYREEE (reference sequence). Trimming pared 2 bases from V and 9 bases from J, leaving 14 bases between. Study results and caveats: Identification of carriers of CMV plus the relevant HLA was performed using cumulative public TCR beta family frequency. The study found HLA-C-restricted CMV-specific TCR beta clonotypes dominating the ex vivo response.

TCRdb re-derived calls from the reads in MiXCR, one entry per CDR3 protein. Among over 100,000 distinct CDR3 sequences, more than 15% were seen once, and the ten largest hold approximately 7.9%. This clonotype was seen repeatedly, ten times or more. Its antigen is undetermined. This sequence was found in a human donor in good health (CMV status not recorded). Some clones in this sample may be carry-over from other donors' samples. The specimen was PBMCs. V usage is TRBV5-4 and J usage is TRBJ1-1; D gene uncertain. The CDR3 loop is CASSFTSQWQAFF. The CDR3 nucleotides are TGTGCCAGCAGCTTTACCTCCCAATGGCAAGCTTTCTTT. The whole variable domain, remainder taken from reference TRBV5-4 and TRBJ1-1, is ETGVTQSPTHLIKTRGQQVTLRCSSQSGHNTVSWYQQALGQGPQFIFQYYREEENGRGNFPPRFSGLQFPNYSSELNVNALELDDSALYLCASSFTSQWQAFFGQGTRLTVV.